This entry concerns a single TCR beta chain. Its antigen is currently unknown. This specimen belongs to a study of post-analysis software for immune sequencing data. Study observations and caveats: Batch-mates among the samples co-clustered strongly by F measure. People with multiple sclerosis had a significantly lower normalized Chao1 diversity than controls did. Patients had higher frequencies than controls of about five TRBV segments, including TRBV5-6, TRBV5-1 and TRBV20-1.

V lost 5 bases and J lost 4, with 10 bases in between. CDR3 length: 13 amino acids. Germline V gene data show CDR1 as SGHTA and CDR2 as FQGNSA. cDNA libraries of TCR beta carried unique molecular identifiers. Each batch of roughly 0.95 to 10 million T cells produced some 500,000 cDNA molecules. TCRdb ran MiXCR on the PCR reads and lists one entry per CDR3 protein. Of around 400,000 distinct CDR3 sequences in the sample, approximately 39% were seen once. Sequencing used blood. This clonotype was sampled from a girl aged 2-15 years with multiple sclerosis. The chain recombines TRBV7-2 with TRBJ2-3; D gene uncertain. This CDR3 reads CASSPASSDTQYF. CDR3 bases: TGTGCCAGCAGCCCCGCCTCTTCAGATACGCAGTATTTT.